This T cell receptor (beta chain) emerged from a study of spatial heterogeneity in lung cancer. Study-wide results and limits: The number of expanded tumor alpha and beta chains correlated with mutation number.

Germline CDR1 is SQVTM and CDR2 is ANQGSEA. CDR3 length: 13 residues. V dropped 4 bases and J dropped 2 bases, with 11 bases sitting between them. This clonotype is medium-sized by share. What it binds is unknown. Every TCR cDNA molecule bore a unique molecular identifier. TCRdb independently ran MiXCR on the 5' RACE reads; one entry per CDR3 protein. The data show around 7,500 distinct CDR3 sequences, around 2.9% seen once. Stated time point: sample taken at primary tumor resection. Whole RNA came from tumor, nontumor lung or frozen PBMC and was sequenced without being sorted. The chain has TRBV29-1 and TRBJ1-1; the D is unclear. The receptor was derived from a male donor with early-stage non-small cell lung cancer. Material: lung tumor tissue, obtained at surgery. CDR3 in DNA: TGCAGCGTTGGAGGACCGGGCAACACTGAAGCTTTCTTT. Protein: CSVGGPGNTEAFF.